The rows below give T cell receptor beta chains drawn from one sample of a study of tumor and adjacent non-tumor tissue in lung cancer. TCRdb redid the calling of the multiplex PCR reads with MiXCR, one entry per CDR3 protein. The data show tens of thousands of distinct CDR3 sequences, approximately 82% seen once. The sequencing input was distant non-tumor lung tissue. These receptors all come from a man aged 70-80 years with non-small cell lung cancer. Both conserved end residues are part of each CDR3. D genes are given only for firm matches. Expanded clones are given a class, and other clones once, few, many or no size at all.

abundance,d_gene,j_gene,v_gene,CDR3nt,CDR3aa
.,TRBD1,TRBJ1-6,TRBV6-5,TGTGCCAGAAGTTACTCGAGTTGGACAGGGAGTAATTCGCCCCTCCACTTT,CARSYSSWTGSNSPLHF
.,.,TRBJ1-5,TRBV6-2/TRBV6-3,TGTGCCAGCAGTGACTCGAATGGGGGTACAAGAGCGAGCAATCAGCCCCAGCATTTT,CASSDSNGGTRASNQPQHF
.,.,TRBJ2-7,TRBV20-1,TGCAGTGGAGACCCCGGAACCTACGAGCAGTACTTC,CSGDPGTYEQYF
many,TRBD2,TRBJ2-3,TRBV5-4,TGTGCCAGCAGCTTCAATGCCGGGACTAGCGGGGCAGATACGCAGTATTTT,CASSFNAGTSGADTQYF
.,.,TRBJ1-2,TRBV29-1,TGCAGCGTTTCCTACGGACGGATCTACATCTTC,CSVSYGRIYIF
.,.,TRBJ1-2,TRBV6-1,TGTGTCAGCAGTGTCTGGCAGAACTATGGCTATACCTTC,CVSSVWQNYGYTF
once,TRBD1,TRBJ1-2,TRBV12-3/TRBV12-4,TGTGCCAGCAGTTCTATGGGGACAGTGCATTATGGCTACACCTTC,CASSSMGTVHYGYTF
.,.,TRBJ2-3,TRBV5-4,TGTGCCAGCACCATGTCAAAGACACCGACAGATAAGCAGTATTTT,CASTMSKTPTDKQYF
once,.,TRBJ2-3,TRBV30,TGTGCCTGGAGTCTACAAACACCGTCCACAGATACGCAGTATTTT,CAWSLQTPSTDTQYF
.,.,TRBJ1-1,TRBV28,TGTGCCAGCAGTTCATGGCCCAGTTACTACGCTGAAGCTTTCTTT,CASSSWPSYYAEAFF
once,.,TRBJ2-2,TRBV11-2,TGTGCCAGCAGCTTACTGGGCTCAGAGGTCGCCGGGGAGCTGTTTTTT,CASSLLGSEVAGELFF
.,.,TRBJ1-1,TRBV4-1,TGCGCCAGCAGACAAGGACAAGGCTGGAAAAATGAAGCTTTCTTT,CASRQGQGWKNEAFF
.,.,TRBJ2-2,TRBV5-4,TGTGCTAGCAGCTCAGACTCCGGGGAGTTGTTTTTT,CASSSDSGELFF
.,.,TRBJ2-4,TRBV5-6,TGTGCCAGGAGCGCTAGCGGGACAGGGGTCATTGGAAACATTCAGTACTTC,CARSASGTGVIGNIQYF
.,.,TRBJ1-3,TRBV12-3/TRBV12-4,TGTGCCAGCAGTCATCCCGGGACTGGGACCGGCTCTGGAAACACCATATATTTT,CASSHPGTGTGSGNTIYF
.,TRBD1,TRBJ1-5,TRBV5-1,TGCGCCAGCAGCCCCGGGACAGTAATCGATCAGCCCCAGCATTTT,CASSPGTVIDQPQHF
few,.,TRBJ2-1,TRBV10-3,TGTGCCGTGGAGGGAGACCACAATGAGCAGTTCTTC,CAVEGDHNEQFF
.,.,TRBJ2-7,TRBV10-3,TGTGCCATCAGTGGGGGGAGAGGGAAGAACAAGCAGTACTTC,CAISGGRGKNKQYF
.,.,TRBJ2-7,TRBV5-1,TGCGCCAGCAGCTCGGGGCCCTACGAGCAGTACTTC,CASSSGPYEQYF
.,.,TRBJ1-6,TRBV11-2,TGTGCCAGCAGCGCAAGGACAGATGGGAATTCACTCCTCCACTTT,CASSARTDGNSLLHF
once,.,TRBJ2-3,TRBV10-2,TGCACCAGGAGTGATCGGGGGCGCACAGATACGCAGTATTTT,CTRSDRGRTDTQYF
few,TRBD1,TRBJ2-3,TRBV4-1,TGCGCCAGCAGCCAAGTGACAGGGCCAGATATGCAGTATTTT,CASSQVTGPDMQYF
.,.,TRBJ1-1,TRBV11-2,TGTGCCAGAAGCCGGGTAACGGCTTTCTTT,CARSRVTAFF
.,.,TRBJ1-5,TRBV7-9,TGTGCTAGCAGCTTAACGAGCGATCAGTCCCAGCATTTT,CASSLTSDQSQHF
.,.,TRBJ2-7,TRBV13,TGTGCCAGCAGTCCACTAAAACTAACGGAGCACTACTTC,CASSPLKLTEHYF
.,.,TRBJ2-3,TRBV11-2,TGTGCCAGCAGCTTACATCTGGGGGATACAGATACGCAGTATTTT,CASSLHLGDTDTQYF
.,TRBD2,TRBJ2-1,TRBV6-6,TGTGCCAGCACTTACAGGATACTAGCGGGAGCGGTCCAGTTCTTC,CASTYRILAGAVQFF
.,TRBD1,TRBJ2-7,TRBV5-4,TGTGCCAGAAGTTTAAGACAGGGGGCGGGGAAGCAGTACTTC,CARSLRQGAGKQYF
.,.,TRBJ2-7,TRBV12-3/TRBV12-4,TGTGCCAGGAATTTATCTGGGAGTCGGTACGAGCAGTACTTT,CARNLSGSRYEQYF
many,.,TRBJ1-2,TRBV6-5,TGTGCCAGCAGTTACAGTACTCCCAGACCGGGAGGAGGCTACACCTTC,CASSYSTPRPGGGYTF
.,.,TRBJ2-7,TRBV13,TGTGCCAGCACCTCAACCACGGGGGATGAGCAGTACTTC,CASTSTTGDEQYF
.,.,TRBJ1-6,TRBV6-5,TGTGCCAGCAGTTATTCCGACCGTAAAAATTCACCCCTCTATTTT,CASSYSDRKNSPLYF
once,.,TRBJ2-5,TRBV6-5,TGTGCCAGCAGTCGGAGGGTTGGGGGCCAAGAGACCCAGTACTTC,CASSRRVGGQETQYF
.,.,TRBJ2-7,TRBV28,TGTGCCAGTAGTGGCCTCAGGAGAAGGGGATCCTACGAGCAGTACTTC,CASSGLRRRGSYEQYF
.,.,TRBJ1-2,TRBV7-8,TGTACCAGCCCACTTAGTCCTGGGACAAACTATGGCTACACCTTC,CTSPLSPGTNYGYTF
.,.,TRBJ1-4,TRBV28,TGTGCCAGCAGTCACTGGTCCCTAACTAATGACAAACTGTTTTTT,CASSHWSLTNDKLFF
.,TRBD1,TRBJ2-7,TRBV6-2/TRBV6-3,TGTACCAGCCGTAGTAAGACAGGGGGATCCTACGAGCAGTACTTC,CTSRSKTGGSYEQYF
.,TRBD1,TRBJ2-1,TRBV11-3,TGTGCCAGCAGCATAGACAGGGGGACCTACAATGGACAGTTCTTC,CASSIDRGTYNGQFF
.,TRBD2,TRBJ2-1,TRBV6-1,TGTACCAGCAGTGATCCGGGAGGGCCGGGGTTACTCGCCTACAATGAGCAGTTTTTC,CTSSDPGGPGLLAYNEQFF
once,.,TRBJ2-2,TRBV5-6,TGTGCCAGCAGGGATTGGGGACAAGCCGACATCGGGGAGTTGTTTTTT,CASRDWGQADIGELFF
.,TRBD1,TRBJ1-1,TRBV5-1,TGCGCCAGCAGCTTAGGACAGGGTGGTTTGAACACTGAAACTTTCTTT,CASSLGQGGLNTETFF
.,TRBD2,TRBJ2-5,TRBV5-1,TGCCGCAGCAGCTTGGAAGGACTAGCGGGGAACCCCAGAGAGACCCAGTACTTC,CRSSLEGLAGNPRETQYF
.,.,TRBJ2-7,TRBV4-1,TGCGCCAGCAGCCAAAGACCAAGGGACGATGGACGCTCCTACGAGCAGTACTTC,CASSQRPRDDGRSYEQYF
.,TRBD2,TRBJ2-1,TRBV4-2,TGTGCCAGCAGCCGTGGACTAGCCTATGAGCTGTTTTTC,CASSRGLAYELFF
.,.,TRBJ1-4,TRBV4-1,TGCGTCAGCAGCCAAGATTGCCTCCGAGGGAAACTGTTTTTT,CVSSQDCLRGKLFF
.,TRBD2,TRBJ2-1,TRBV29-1,TGCAGCGTCATCCCTACTGGGAGGGCCAGTGAGCAGTTCTTC,CSVIPTGRASEQFF
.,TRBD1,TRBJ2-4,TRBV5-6,TGTGACAGCAGCGCTACCGTGACAGGGGTCGTTGGAAACATTCAATACTTC,CDSSATVTGVVGNIQYF
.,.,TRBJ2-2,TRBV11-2,TGTGCCAGTAGCTTAGTGTGCACAGCCGTTGCCGGGGAGCTGTTTTTT,CASSLVCTAVAGELFF
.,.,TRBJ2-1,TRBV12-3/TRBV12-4,TGTGCCGGCAGTTTGGGGGACCGGGGGATGGATGAGCAGTTCTTC,CAGSLGDRGMDEQFF
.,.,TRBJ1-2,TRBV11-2,TGTGCCGGCAGCTTACCTATGGGCTATGGCTATACCTTC,CAGSLPMGYGYTF
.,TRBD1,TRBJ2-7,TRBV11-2,TGTGCCAGCAGCTTAGATGAGGGGGCCCCCTACCAGGAGTACTTC,CASSLDEGAPYQEYF